The rows below give T cell receptor beta chains drawn from one sample of a study of T cells in Graves' hyperthyroidism and ophthalmopathy. Each CDR3 protein gets one entry after TCRdb re-called the multiplex PCR reads with MiXCR. There are about 640,000 distinct CDR3 sequences in the sample; over 40% occur only once, and more than 7% lies in the top ten. Source material: peripheral blood or thyroid tissue (not recorded which). These receptors were collected from an adult man with Graves' disease, either hyperthyroidism or ophthalmopathy (not recorded which). CDR3s leave out the opening cysteine and the closing phenylalanine or tryptophan.

V	length	CDR3
TRBV7-8	13	ASSLGRLGPYGQY
TRBV5-1	13	ASSSRESGNQPQH
TRBV7-9	13	ASSQGPIGGNEQY
TRBV7-8	12	ASSPRQLRETQY
TRBV20-1	10	SAYSVNTEAF
TRBV4-3	18	ASSQDPSGTGGFSGNTIY
TRBV20-1	11	SYSSGGNQPQH
TRBV18	11	ASSPYYNQPQH
TRBV10-3	11	AITDRWDSPLH
TRBV10-2	12	ASRRLAGAPEQY
TRBV7-9	12	ASSKGLPTDTQY
TRBV7-9	9	ASSFAETQC
TRBV6-1	12	ASSESREPQPQH
TRBV7-9	12	ASSARQDSYGYT
TRBV2	13	ASSTGTNSLSPLH
TRBV2	13	ASRRGASTNEKLF
TRBV12-5	10	ASATTVVEQY
TRBV7-9	11	ASTVTENTEAF
TRBV19	9	ASGKGNTIY
TRBV7-9	12	ASSLFPGTNEQY
TRBV15	10	ATSRVRLAQY
TRBV7-3	13	ASSWRLAVPYEQY
TRBV2	13	ASSLLSGGRIGYT
TRBV7-8	11	ASSRGLDSEQY
TRBV7-9	11	ASSLGQGATQY
TRBV25-1	10	ARAGSYYEQY
TRBV4-1	12	ASSQVGAKETQY
TRBV29-1	14	SVVGEDRRPGNTIY
TRBV2	12	ASSVGGTSTEAF
TRBV20-1	10	SASFKGYGYT
TRBV6-5	13	ASSYSIRGVSPLH
TRBV5-1	11	ASSSGTDSGYT
TRBV7-9	13	ASSIDPAIQETQY
TRBV10-3	14	AISERGGGGNTEAF
TRBV5-5	12	ASSNSLGNSPLH
TRBV7-9	13	ASSAHRALQETQY
TRBV29-1	12	SVTTGDRHQPQY
TRBV20-1	12	SARFGGAGETQY
TRBV6-1	11	ASSEEGASEQY
TRBV19	13	ASSDAPGPYQPQH
TRBV15	10	ATSTLTGIAF
TRBV10-3	10	ASSPKTGGYT
TRBV7-9	16	ASSQDRSAARSGNTIY
TRBV12-3/TRBV12-4	12	ASSFWPGDTEAF
TRBV7-9	11	ASTGGSGTEAF
TRBV29-1	13	SVDPPGGAYYGYT
TRBV7-8	11	ASSLGGSRGYT
TRBV5-1	13	ASSSGQATNSPLH
TRBV12-3/TRBV12-4	12	ASRRTGDFQPQH
TRBV15	11	ATSMPDTGELF
TRBV6-5	12	ASSRKPTSEKLF
TRBV24-1	11	ASSYSTGDGYA
TRBV7-9	12	ASSLGLPNTEAF
TRBV5-3	7	DSDSPLH
TRBV9	14	ASSSPGTGRGNTIY